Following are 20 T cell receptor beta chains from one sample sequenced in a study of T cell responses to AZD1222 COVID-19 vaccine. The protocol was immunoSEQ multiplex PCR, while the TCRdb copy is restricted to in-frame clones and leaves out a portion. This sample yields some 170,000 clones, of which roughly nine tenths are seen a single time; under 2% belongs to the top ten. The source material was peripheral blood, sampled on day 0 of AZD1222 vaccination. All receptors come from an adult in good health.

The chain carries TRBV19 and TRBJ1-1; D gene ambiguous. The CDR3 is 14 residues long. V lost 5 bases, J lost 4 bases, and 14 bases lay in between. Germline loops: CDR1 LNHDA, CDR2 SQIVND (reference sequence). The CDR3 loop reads CASSLDVQSTEAFF. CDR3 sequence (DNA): TGTGCCAGTAGTTTGGACGTTCAGAGCACTGAAGCTTTCTTT. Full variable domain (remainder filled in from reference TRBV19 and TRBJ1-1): DGGITQSPKYLFRKEGQNVTLSCEQNLNHDAMYWYRQDPGQGLRLIYYSQIVNDFQKGDIAEGYSVSREKKESFPLTVTSAQKNPTAFYLCASSLDVQSTEAFFGQGTRLTVV.

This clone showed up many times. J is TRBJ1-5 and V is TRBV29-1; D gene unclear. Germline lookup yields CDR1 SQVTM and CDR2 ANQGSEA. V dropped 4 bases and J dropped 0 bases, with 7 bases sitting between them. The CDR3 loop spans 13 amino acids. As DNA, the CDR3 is TGCAGCGTTGGTCAGTATAGCAATCAGCCCCAGCATTTT. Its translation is CSVGQYSNQPQHF.

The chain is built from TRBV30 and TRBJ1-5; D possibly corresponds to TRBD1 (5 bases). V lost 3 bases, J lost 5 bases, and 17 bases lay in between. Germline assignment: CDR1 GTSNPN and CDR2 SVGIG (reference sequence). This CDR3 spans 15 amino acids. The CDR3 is CAWSAGTLKDQPQHF. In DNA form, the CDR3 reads TGTGCCTGGAGCGCAGGGACGTTGAAAGATCAGCCCCAGCATTTT.

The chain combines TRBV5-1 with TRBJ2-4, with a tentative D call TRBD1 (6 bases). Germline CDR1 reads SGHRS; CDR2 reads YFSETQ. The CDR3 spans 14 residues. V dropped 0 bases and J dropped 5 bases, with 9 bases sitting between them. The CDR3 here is CASSLDRVENIQYF. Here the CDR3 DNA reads TGCGCCAGCAGCTTGGACAGGGTTGAAAACATTCAGTACTTC.

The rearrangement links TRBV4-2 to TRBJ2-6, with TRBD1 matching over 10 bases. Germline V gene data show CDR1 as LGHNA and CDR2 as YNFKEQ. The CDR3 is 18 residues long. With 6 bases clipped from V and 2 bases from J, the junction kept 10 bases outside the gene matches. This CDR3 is CASRKGGQGSPGANVLTF. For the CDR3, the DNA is TGTGCCAGCAGAAAGGGGGGACAGGGGAGCCCTGGGGCCAACGTCCTGACTTTC.

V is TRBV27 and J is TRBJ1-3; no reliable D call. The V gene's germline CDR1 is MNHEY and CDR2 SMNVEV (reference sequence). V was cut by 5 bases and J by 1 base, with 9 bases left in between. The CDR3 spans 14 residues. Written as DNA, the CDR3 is TGTGCCAGCAGTCTGCACGAATCTGGAAACACCATATATTTT. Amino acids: CASSLHESGNTIYF.

The CDR3 reads CASSLTSGAIDTQYF. For the CDR3, the DNA is TGTGCCAGTAGCCTAACTAGCGGGGCCATAGATACGCAGTATTTT. V gene TRBV19 combines with J gene TRBJ2-3; 10 nucleotides align to TRBD2. V gave up 6 bases and J gave up 5 bases; unmatched junction bases: 8. This CDR3 comprises 15 residues. Germline CDR1 is LNHDA and CDR2 is SQIVND (reference sequence).

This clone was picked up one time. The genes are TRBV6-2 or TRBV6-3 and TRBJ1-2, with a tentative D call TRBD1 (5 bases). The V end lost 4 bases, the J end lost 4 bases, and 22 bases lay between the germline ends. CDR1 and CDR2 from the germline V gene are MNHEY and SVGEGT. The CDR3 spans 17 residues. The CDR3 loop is CASSSSRDPRILYGYTF. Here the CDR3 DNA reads TGTGCCAGCAGTTCATCCCGGGACCCCAGGATTCTCTATGGCTACACCTTC.

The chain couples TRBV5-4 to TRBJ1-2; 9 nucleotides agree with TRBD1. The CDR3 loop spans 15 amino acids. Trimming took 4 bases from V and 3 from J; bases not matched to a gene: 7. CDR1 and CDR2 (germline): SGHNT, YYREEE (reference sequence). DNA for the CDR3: TGTGCCAGCAGCACCCGACAGGGGGGTGACTATGGCTACACCTTC. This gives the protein CASSTRQGGDYGYTF.

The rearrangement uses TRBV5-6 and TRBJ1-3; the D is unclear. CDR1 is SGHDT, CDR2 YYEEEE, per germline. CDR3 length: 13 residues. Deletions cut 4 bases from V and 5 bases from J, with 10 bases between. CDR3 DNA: TGTGCCAGCAGCCAACCGCGTCGAAACACCATATATTTT. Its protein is CASSQPRRNTIYF. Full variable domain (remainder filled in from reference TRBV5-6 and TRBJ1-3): DAGVTQSPTHLIKTRGQQVTLRCSPKSGHDTVSWYQQALGQGPQFIFQYYEEEERQRGNFPDRFSGHQFPNYSSELNVNALLLGDSALYLCASSQPRRNTIYFGEGSWLTVV.

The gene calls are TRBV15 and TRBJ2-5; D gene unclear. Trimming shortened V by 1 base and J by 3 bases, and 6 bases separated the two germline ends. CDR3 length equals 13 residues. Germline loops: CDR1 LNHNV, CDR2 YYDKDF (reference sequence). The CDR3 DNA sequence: TGTGCCACCAGCAGAGTTGGCAAAGAGACCCAGTACTTC. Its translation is CATSRVGKETQYF.

The CDR3, as DNA: TGTGCCAGCAGGGAGGGACTAGCATTAACCCAGTACTTC. Translated, it gives CASREGLALTQYF. The gene calls are TRBV2 and TRBJ2-5; TRBD2 agrees at 9 bases. The CDR3 covers 13 residues. Germline lookup yields CDR1 SNHLY and CDR2 FYNNEI. Trimming at V came to 6 bases and at J to 8 bases, leaving 7 bases not matched to a gene.

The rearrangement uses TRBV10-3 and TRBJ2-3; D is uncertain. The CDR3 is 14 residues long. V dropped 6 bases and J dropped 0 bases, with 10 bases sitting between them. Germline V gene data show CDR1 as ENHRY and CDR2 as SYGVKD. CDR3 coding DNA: TGTGCCATCAGCGTTGACGATAGCACAGATACGCAGTATTTT. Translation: CAISVDDSTDTQYF.

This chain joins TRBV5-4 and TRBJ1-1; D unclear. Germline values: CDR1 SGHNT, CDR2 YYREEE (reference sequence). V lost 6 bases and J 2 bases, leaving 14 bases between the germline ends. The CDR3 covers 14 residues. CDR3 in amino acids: CASKAHLGNTEAFF. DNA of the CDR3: TGTGCCAGCAAAGCCCACCTTGGAAACACTGAAGCTTTCTTT.

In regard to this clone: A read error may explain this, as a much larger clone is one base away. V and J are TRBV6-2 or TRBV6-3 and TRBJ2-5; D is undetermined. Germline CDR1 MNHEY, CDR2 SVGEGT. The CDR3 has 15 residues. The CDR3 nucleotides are TGTGTCAGCAGTTATACCCCTGACGCTACGGGGACCCAGTACTTC. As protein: CVSSYTPDATGTQYF.

The CDR3 region is CASSFWREGAEAFF. DNA of the CDR3: TGTGCCAGCAGTTTCTGGAGGGAAGGCGCTGAAGCTTTCTTT. J is TRBJ1-1 and V is TRBV28; unclear D gene. This CDR3 has 14 amino acids. Germline CDR1 is MDHEN and CDR2 is SYDVKM. The V end lost 3 bases, the J end lost 6 bases, and 14 bases lay between the germline ends.

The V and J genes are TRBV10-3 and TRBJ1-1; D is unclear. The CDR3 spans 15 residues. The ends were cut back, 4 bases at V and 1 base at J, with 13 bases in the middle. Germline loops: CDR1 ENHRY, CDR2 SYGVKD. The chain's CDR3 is CAISGVGGQNTEAFF. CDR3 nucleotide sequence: TGTGCCATCAGTGGGGTAGGAGGCCAGAACACTGAAGCTTTCTTT.

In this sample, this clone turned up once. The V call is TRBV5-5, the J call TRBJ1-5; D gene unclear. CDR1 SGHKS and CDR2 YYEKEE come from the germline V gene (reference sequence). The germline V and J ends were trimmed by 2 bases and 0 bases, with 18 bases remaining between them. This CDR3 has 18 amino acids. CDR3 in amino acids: CASSFEPSTGYSNQPQHF. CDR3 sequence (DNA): TGTGCCAGCAGCTTCGAACCTTCGACGGGTTATAGCAATCAGCCCCAGCATTTT.

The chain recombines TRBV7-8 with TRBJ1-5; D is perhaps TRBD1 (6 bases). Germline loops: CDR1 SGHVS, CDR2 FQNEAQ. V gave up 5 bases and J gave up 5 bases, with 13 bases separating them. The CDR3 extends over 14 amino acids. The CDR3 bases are TGTGCCAGCAGCCAACAGGGAGGGGATCAGCCCCAGCATTTT. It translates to CASSQQGGDQPQHF.

The CDR3 region has the DNA TGTGCCAGCAGCTTGGGGGGACTGAACACTGAAGCTTTCTTT. Translating gives CASSLGGLNTEAFF. This rearrangement joins TRBV5-6 to TRBJ1-1, with D possibly being TRBD1 (5 bases). Germline CDR1 is SGHDT and CDR2 is YYEEEE. Trimming took off 0 bases at V and 0 bases at J, with 6 bases between the two ends. This CDR3 is built from 14 residues.